These 25 T cell receptor beta chains were all obtained from the same sample, sequenced in a study of T cells in Graves' hyperthyroidism and ophthalmopathy. Amplification of TCR beta CDR3 regions used RNA as the template. Using the HTBI primer set, a first-round RT-PCR was run on the TCR CDR3. TCRdb reanalysed the multiplex PCR reads using MiXCR and keeps one entry per CDR3 protein. Found here are 500,000 to 650,000 distinct CDR3 sequences, roughly 15% of them singletons; the top ten hold approximately 12%. Sequenced sample: blood. These TCRs come from a woman between 50 and 59 years old with Graves' ophthalmopathy.

This clonotype has a handful of counts. This chain joins TRBV6-5 and TRBJ1-2; D ambiguous. Between the trimmed V and J ends, which lost 0 bases and 6 bases, there was a span of 14 bases. The V gene's germline CDR1 is MNHEY and CDR2 SVGAGI. The CDR3 consists of 15 residues. For the CDR3, the DNA is TGTGCCAGCAGTTACTCGAGGTCCCCAGGAGATGGCTACACCTTC. Translating gives CASSYSRSPGDGYTF.

Many counts were recorded for this clonotype. This rearrangement joins TRBV24-1 to TRBJ1-1; a possible D gene is TRBD1 (5 bases). V was trimmed by 4 bases and J by 5 bases, leaving 10 bases between them. Germline assignment: CDR1 KGHDR and CDR2 SFDVKD. The CDR3 spans 13 residues. The CDR3 nucleotides read TGTGCCACCAGTGAGTCAGGGTTGACTGAAGCTTTCTTT. Translation gives CATSESGLTEAFF.

This clonotype occurred a few times. This chain joins TRBV6-1 and TRBJ1-5; the D gene is possibly TRBD1 (5 bases). The CDR3 is made up of 12 amino acids. Trimming cost V 7 bases and J 6 bases, with 10 bases left between them. The germline gives CDR1 MNHNS, CDR2 SASEGT. This chain's CDR3 is CASTDNVQPQHF. Written as DNA, the CDR3 is TGTGCCAGCACGGACAATGTTCAGCCCCAGCATTTT.

In this sample, this clonotype turned up many times. The V gene is TRBV9, the J gene TRBJ1-1; tentative D call: TRBD1 (5 bases). The CDR3 length is 16 residues. Trimming removed 4 bases from V and 3 bases from J, with 19 bases in between. CDR1 and CDR2 from the germline V gene are SGDLS and YYNGEE. The CDR3 loop is CASSPLGRGLDTEAFF. The CDR3 DNA follows: TGTGCCAGCAGCCCCCTGGGGAGGGGCTTGGACACTGAAGCTTTCTTT. The full variable domain, completed using reference TRBV9 and TRBJ1-1, is DSGVTQTPKHLITATGQRVTLRCSPRSGDLSVYWYQQSLDQGLQFLIQYYNGEERAKGNILERFSAQQFPDLHSELNLSSLELGDSALYFCASSPLGRGLDTEAFFGQGTRLTVV.

The sample holds many counts of this clonotype. The chain uses TRBV20-1 and TRBJ2-5, with D possibly matching TRBD2 (7 bases). V was cut by 4 bases and J by 3 bases, with 18 bases left in between. Germline CDR1 reads DFQATT; CDR2 reads SNEGSKA (reference sequence). CDR3 length: 15 amino acids. The CDR3 sequence is CSATTLGGGEETQYF. The CDR3 region has the DNA TGCAGTGCTACGACATTAGGGGGGGGCGAAGAGACCCAGTACTTC.

This clonotype was counted a few times. This sequence joins TRBV24-1 and TRBJ2-1, with D unresolved. V lost 4 bases and J lost 10, with 10 bases in between. Germline lookup yields CDR1 KGHDR and CDR2 SFDVKD. The CDR3 loop spans 12 amino acids. The CDR3 DNA sequence: TGTGCCACCAGTGACCCCTTCCGGGAGCAGTTCTTC. Encoded protein: CATSDPFREQFF.

This clonotype has just one count. The chain uses TRBV9 and TRBJ2-6, with D perhaps matching TRBD2 (7 bases). CDR1 and CDR2 from the germline V gene are SGDLS and YYNGEE. The CDR3 sequence is 17 residues long. Trimming pared 4 bases from V and 2 bases from J, leaving 16 bases between. The CDR3 sequence: CASSPWEGGPGANVLTF. The CDR3, as DNA: TGTGCCAGCAGCCCCTGGGAGGGGGGCCCTGGGGCCAACGTCCTGACTTTC.

The sample holds many counts of this clonotype. The chain combines TRBV28 with TRBJ2-3; D possibly corresponds to TRBD1 (6 bases). V lost 2 bases and J 4 bases, leaving 7 bases between the germline ends. There are 13 residues in the CDR3. The germline V gene has CDR1 MDHEN and CDR2 SYDVKM. For the CDR3, the DNA is TGTGCCAGCAGTTTAAGGGGGTCAGATACGCAGTATTTT. As protein: CASSLRGSDTQYF.

In its sample, this clonotype was seen many times. The V gene is TRBV6-2 or TRBV6-3, the J gene TRBJ2-1; perhaps TRBD2 as D (6 bases). The ends were cut back, 6 bases at V and 4 bases at J, with 19 bases in the middle. This CDR3 has 16 residues. The germline V gene has CDR1 MNHEY and CDR2 SVGEGT. The CDR3: CASSFKLSGSYNEQFF. The CDR3 coding sequence is TGTGCCAGCAGCTTCAAACTTAGCGGATCATACAATGAGCAGTTCTTC.

This clonotype was detected a few times. CDR3 nucleotides: TGTGCCAGCAGCGTAGAACCGTTGGCCTACGAGCAGTACTTC. This gives the protein CASSVEPLAYEQYF. The rearrangement joins TRBV9 to TRBJ2-7; D is ambiguous. The germline gives CDR1 SGDLS, CDR2 YYNGEE. V lost 0 bases and J 2 bases, leaving 9 bases between the germline ends. The CDR3 has 14 amino acids.

This clonotype was counted ten times or more. V and J are TRBV2 and TRBJ1-4; a possible D gene is TRBD1 (5 bases). V lost 4 bases and J lost 3, with 15 bases in between. Germline V gives CDR1 SNHLY, CDR2 FYNNEI. The CDR3 loop spans 16 amino acids. The CDR3 reads CASSGAREASNEKLFF. The CDR3 DNA reads as TGTGCCAGCAGTGGGGCCAGGGAAGCGTCTAATGAAAAACTGTTTTTT.

The CDR3 loop reads CASSLKPSGDEQFF. CDR3 sequence (DNA): TGTGCCAGCAGTTTAAAGCCTTCGGGGGATGAGCAGTTCTTC. V usage is TRBV6-5 and J usage is TRBJ2-1; D is possibly TRBD2 (6 bases). The CDR3 spans 14 residues. Trimming pared 4 bases from V and 8 bases from J, leaving 15 bases between. The germline gives CDR1 MNHEY, CDR2 SVGAGI.

Ten or more counts support this clonotype. The rearrangement joins TRBV6-6 to TRBJ1-1; the D gene is possibly TRBD1 (5 bases). Deletions cut 0 bases from V and 1 base from J, with 15 bases between. CDR1 and CDR2 from the germline V gene are MNHNY and SVGAGI (reference sequence). This CDR3 spans 17 amino acids. DNA for the CDR3: TGTGCCAGCAGTTACTCAACAGGACCACTTGAGAACACTGAAGCTTTCTTT. This sequence encodes CASSYSTGPLENTEAFF.

In its sample, this clonotype was seen many times. The V call is TRBV6-5, the J call TRBJ2-7; tentative D call: TRBD2 (6 bases). V was cut by 2 bases and J by 6 bases, with 8 bases left in between. The CDR3 sequence is 12 residues long. Germline assignment: CDR1 MNHEY and CDR2 SVGAGI. The CDR3 DNA sequence: TGTGCCAGCAGTTACATGGGGGGCGAGCAGTACTTC. Protein product: CASSYMGGEQYF.

This clonotype was seen only a few times. V is TRBV10-1 and J is TRBJ2-7; no clear D gene. Per the germline V gene, CDR1 is WNHNN and CDR2 is SYGVQD (reference sequence). The CDR3 extends over 14 amino acids. Trimming removed 6 bases from V and 1 base from J, with 13 bases in between. This CDR3 is CASRVYRESYEQYF. As DNA, the CDR3 is TGCGCCAGCAGAGTATACCGCGAGTCCTACGAGCAGTACTTC.

This clonotype turned up a few times. One end of the junction varies from germline; a read error may be responsible. This chain uses TRBV20-1 with TRBJ2-2; 8 nucleotides match TRBD1. Germline V gene sequence: CDR1 DFQATT, CDR2 SNEGSKA (reference sequence). The CDR3 contains 14 residues. The CDR3: CSGRQGSGTGELFF. The CDR3 coding sequence is TGCAGTGGTAGACAGGGGAGTGGAACCGGGGAGCTGTTTTTT.

The table lists this clonotype with many counts. V usage is TRBV9 and J usage is TRBJ2-2; the match to TRBD1 covers 10 bases. After removal of 4 bases from V and 7 bases from J, the junction contained 10 bases not matched to a gene. Germline V lookup: CDR1 SGDLS, CDR2 YYNGEE. The CDR3 covers 16 residues. The CDR3: CASSPHPGQGNGELFF. The CDR3 DNA sequence: TGTGCCAGCAGCCCCCACCCGGGACAGGGGAACGGGGAGCTGTTTTTT.

The CDR3 is CASEHSGRSYNEQFF. CDR3 bases: TGTGCCAGTGAACATAGCGGGAGATCCTACAATGAGCAGTTCTTC. This sequence joins TRBV19 and TRBJ2-1; 9 nucleotides line up with TRBD2. Unmatched junction bases numbered 6, after V lost 8 bases and J lost 1 base. This CDR3 is 15 amino acids long. Germline CDR1 and CDR2: LNHDA and SQIVND (reference sequence).

This clonotype has ten or more counts. V and J are TRBV20-1 and TRBJ2-3; 10 nucleotides align to TRBD2. The V and J ends lost 2 bases and 0 bases, in that order; junction bases with no gene match: 2. The CDR3 spans 15 residues. Germline assignment: CDR1 DFQATT and CDR2 SNEGSKA (reference sequence). For the CDR3, the DNA is TGCAGTGCTAGACAAGCGGGAGGGAGCACAGATACGCAGTATTTT. Its translation is CSARQAGGSTDTQYF.

This clonotype was detected many times. The V call is TRBV7-2, the J call TRBJ2-2, with 12 nucleotides matching TRBD2. J lost 4 bases, V lost 1 base, and 10 bases had no gene match. CDR3 size: 19 residues. Germline V gene data show CDR1 as SGHTA and CDR2 as FQGNSA. CDR3: CASSLVGLAGSTGTGELFF. CDR3 DNA sequence: TGTGCCAGCAGCTTAGTCGGACTAGCGGGAAGTACGGGCACCGGGGAGCTGTTTTTT.

This sequence joins TRBV12-3 or TRBV12-4 and TRBJ2-5; 10 bases line up with TRBD2. J lost 13 bases, V lost 5 bases, and 7 bases had no gene match. This CDR3 has 12 amino acids. CDR3 DNA: TGTGCCAGCAGTGCCGGGACTAGCGCGTTGTACTTC. It codes for CASSAGTSALYF.

This clonotype appeared many times. This may arise from a read error, as a much more abundant clone is one base away. The chain joins TRBV28 to TRBJ2-7; 8 nucleotides align to TRBD2. The CDR3 consists of 15 residues. Germline V gives CDR1 MDHEN, CDR2 SYDVKM. The CDR3 region is CTSSLSGAGVLEQYF. The CDR3 bases are TGTACCAGCAGTTTATCCGGAGCGGGAGTTCTCGAGCAGTACTTC.

This clonotype was counted at least ten times. This chain links TRBV7-3 with TRBJ2-1, with D possibly TRBD2 on 5 matching bases. Trimming removed 3 bases at V and 6 bases at J, with 15 bases between. Germline V gives CDR1 SGHTA, CDR2 FQGTGA. This CDR3 contains 15 residues. DNA for the CDR3: TGTGCCAGCAGCTTGAGGGTAGCGTGGGGCAATGAGCAGTTCTTC. It codes for CASSLRVAWGNEQFF.

In this sample, this clonotype turned up many times. The J gene is TRBJ2-1, the V gene TRBV20-1; unclear D gene. CDR1 and CDR2 from the germline V gene are DFQATT and SNEGSKA (reference sequence). The CDR3 runs to 15 residues. The V and J ends lost 3 bases and 4 bases respectively, with 16 bases between them. In nucleotides, the CDR3 is TGCAGTGCTAGCTTGGGGTCTGGTCCTTACAATGAGCAGTTCTTC. It specifies CSASLGSGPYNEQFF.

This clonotype was counted at least ten times. This chain uses TRBV28 with TRBJ1-5; D is unresolved. This CDR3 spans 16 amino acids. Trimming removed 1 base at V and 2 bases at J, with 12 bases between. Germline CDR1 and CDR2: MDHEN and SYDVKM. DNA of the CDR3: TGTGCCAGCAGTTTATTGGTCGTAATGGGCAATCAGCCCCAGCATTTT. The encoded protein is CASSLLVVMGNQPQHF.